One T cell receptor beta chain is described in this entry. Its antigen is unidentified. Deletions cut 3 bases from V and 4 bases from J, with 22 bases between. The CDR3 runs to 18 residues. From germline, CDR1 is SEHNR and CDR2 FQNEAQ (reference sequence). Via MiXCR, TCRdb re-called the 5' RACE reads, giving one row per CDR3 protein. The repertoire holds about 600,000 distinct CDR3 sequences, with approximately 21% as singletons. This sample was taken from a study of T-cell memory formation after mild COVID-19. Overall study: TCR clusters were mostly donor specific. Study conclusions and caveats: Pre-infection memory harbored some responding clones, suggesting cross-reactive memory joined. Contracting clones from day 15 to 85 had balanced CD4/CD8; later expanders favoured CD4+. Contracting CD8+ clones were enriched in EMRA, CD4+ mainly in CM and EM.

Material for sequencing was PBMCs or a T cell subset sorted from them (not recorded which). This chain joins TRBV7-9 and TRBJ2-4, with D possibly TRBD1 on 6 matching bases. This receptor was obtained from an adult woman who had mild COVID-19 (a few samples of this study predate the infection). Cell type and time point are not known. The CDR3 DNA reads as TGTGCCAGCAGCTTGGGTGGGGGCTTTGATCGAGTGAAAAACATTCAGTACTTC. Its protein product is CASSLGGGFDRVKNIQYF. Full variable domain (missing parts from reference TRBV7-9 and TRBJ2-4): DTGVSQNPRHKITKRGQNVTFRCDPISEHNRLYWYRQTLGQGPEFLTYFQNEAQLEKSRLLSDRFSAERPKGSFSTLEIQRTEQGDSAMYLCASSLGGGFDRVKNIQYFGAGTRLSVL.